This T cell receptor (beta chain) stems from a study of PD-1 blockade in mismatch repair-deficient tumors. Study background: Enrolled about 2012-2016, patients had progressing, pretreated mismatch repair-deficient cancers of 12 types. Study-level results: Tumor-resident clones, often undetectable pretreatment in blood, expanded then contracted after pembrolizumab.

V shed 9 bases, J shed 2 bases, and the junction held 7 bases outside the gene matches. CDR1 and CDR2 from the germline V gene are SGHTS and YDEGEE. CDR3 size: 14 residues. Concerning this clone itself: The antigen remains undetermined.

Profiling relied on immunoSEQ multiplex PCR, and the TCRdb table lists in-frame clones only, not all of them. This table has about 110,000 clones, about 74% appearing once. The chain links TRBV5-8 to TRBJ1-5, with 8 bases aligning to TRBD1. Source: peripheral blood, taken approximately 60 weeks after starting pembrolizumab. This TCR was recovered from an adult with mismatch repair-deficient cancer. The CDR3 DNA is TGTGCCACGACAGGGGTAAAACGCAATCAGCCCCAGCATTTT. Translation: CATTGVKRNQPQHF.